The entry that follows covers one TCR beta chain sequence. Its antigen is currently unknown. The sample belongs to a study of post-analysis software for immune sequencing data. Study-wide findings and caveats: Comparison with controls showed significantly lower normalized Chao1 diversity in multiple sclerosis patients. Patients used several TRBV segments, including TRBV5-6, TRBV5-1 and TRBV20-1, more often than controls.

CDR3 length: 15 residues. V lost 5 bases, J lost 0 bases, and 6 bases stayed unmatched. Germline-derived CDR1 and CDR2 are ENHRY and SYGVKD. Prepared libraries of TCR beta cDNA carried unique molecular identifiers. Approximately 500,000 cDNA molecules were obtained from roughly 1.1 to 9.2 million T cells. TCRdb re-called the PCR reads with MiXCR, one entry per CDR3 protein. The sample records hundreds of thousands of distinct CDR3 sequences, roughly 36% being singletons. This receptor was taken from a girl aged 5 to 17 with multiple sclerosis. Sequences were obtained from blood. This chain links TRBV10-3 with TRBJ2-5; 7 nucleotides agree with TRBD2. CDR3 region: CAISSMGGDQETQYF. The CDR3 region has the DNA TGTGCCATCAGTTCCATGGGAGGGGACCAAGAGACCCAGTACTTC.